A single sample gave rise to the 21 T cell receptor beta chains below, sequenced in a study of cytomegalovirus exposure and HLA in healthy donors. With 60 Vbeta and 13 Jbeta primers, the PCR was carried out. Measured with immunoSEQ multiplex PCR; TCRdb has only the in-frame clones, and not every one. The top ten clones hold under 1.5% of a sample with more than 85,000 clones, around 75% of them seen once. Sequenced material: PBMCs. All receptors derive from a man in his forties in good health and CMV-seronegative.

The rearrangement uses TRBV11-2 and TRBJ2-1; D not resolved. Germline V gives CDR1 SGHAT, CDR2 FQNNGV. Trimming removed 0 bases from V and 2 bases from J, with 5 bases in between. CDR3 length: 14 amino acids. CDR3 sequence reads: CASSLDNTYNEQFF. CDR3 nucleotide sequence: TGTGCCAGCAGCTTAGATAATACCTACAATGAGCAGTTCTTC.

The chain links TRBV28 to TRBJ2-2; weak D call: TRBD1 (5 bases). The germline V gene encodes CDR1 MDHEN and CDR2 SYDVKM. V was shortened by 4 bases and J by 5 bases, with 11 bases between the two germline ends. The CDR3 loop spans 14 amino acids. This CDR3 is CASSYGARTGELFF. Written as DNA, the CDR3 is TGTGCCAGCAGTTATGGGGCACGGACCGGGGAGCTGTTTTTT. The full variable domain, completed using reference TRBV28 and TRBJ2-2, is DVKVTQSSRYLVKRTGEKVFLECVQDMDHENMFWYRQDPGLGLRLIYFSYDVKMKEKGDIPEGYSVSREKKERFSLILESASTNQTSMYLCASSYGARTGELFFGEGSRLTVL.

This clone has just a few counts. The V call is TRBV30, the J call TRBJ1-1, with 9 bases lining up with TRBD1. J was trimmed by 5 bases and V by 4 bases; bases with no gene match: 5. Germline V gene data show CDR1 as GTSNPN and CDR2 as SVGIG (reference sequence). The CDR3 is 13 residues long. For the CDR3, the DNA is TGTGCCTGGACGACAGGGGGTCGTACTGAAGCTTTCTTT. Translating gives CAWTTGGRTEAFF.

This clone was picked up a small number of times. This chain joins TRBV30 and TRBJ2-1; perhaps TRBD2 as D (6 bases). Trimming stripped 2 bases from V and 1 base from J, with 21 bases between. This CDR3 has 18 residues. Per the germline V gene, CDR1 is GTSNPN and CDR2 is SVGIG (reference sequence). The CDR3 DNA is TGTGCCTGGAGTAGGGATAGCGGAAAGGGTAGGTCCTACAATGAGCAGTTCTTC. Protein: CAWSRDSGKGRSYNEQFF.

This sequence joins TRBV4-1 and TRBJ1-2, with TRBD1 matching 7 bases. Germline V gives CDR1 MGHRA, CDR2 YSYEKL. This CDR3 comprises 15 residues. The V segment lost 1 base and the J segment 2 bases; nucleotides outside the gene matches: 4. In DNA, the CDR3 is TGCGCCAGCAGCCAAGTCCAGACAGGGAACTATGGCTACACCTTC. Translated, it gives CASSQVQTGNYGYTF.

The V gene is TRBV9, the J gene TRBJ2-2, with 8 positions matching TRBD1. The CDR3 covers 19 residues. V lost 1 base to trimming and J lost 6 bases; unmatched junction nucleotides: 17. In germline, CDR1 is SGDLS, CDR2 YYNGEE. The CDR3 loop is CASSVSLVRGPFESGELFF. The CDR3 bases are TGTGCCAGCAGCGTATCCCTGGTCAGGGGGCCATTTGAATCCGGGGAGCTGTTTTTT. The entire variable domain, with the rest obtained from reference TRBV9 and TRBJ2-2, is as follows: DSGVTQTPKHLITATGQRVTLRCSPRSGDLSVYWYQQSLDQGLQFLIQYYNGEERAKGNILERFSAQQFPDLHSELNLSSLELGDSALYFCASSVSLVRGPFESGELFFGEGSRLTVL.

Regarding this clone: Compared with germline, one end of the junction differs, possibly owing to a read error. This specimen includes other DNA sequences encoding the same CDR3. The CDR3 region is CASSQGVGGVDSPLHF. The CDR3 region has the DNA TGCGCCAGCAGCCAAGGGGTTGGAGGGGTGGATTCCCCCCTCCACTTT. The rearrangement links TRBV4-3 to TRBJ1-6; TRBD1 might be the D (5 bases). This CDR3 has 16 amino acids. Germline V gene data show CDR1 as LGHNA and CDR2 as YSLEER.

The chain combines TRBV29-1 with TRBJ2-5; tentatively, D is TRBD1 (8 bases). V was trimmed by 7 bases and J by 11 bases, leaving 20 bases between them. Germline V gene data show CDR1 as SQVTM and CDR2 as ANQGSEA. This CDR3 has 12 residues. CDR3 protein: CSAGKLQGGQYF. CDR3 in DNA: TGCAGCGCGGGAAAATTACAGGGGGGGCAGTACTTC.

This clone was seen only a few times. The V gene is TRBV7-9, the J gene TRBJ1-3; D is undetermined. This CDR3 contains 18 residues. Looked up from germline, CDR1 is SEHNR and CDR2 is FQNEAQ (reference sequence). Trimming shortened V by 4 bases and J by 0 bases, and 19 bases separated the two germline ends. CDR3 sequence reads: CASSSRTDRYSSGNTIYF. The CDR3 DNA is TGTGCCAGCAGCTCACGAACAGACCGGTACTCCTCTGGAAACACCATATATTTT. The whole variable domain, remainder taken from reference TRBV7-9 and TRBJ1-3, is DTGVSQNPRHKITKRGQNVTFRCDPISEHNRLYWYRQTLGQGPEFLTYFQNEAQLEKSRLLSDRFSAERPKGSFSTLEIQRTEQGDSAMYLCASSSRTDRYSSGNTIYFGEGSWLTVV.

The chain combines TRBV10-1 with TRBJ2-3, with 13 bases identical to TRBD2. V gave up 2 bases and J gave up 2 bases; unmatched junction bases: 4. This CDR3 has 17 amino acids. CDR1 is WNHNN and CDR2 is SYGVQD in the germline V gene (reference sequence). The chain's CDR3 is CASSEPGLAGITDTQYF. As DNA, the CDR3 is TGCGCCAGCAGTGAGCCGGGACTAGCGGGGATCACAGATACGCAGTATTTT.

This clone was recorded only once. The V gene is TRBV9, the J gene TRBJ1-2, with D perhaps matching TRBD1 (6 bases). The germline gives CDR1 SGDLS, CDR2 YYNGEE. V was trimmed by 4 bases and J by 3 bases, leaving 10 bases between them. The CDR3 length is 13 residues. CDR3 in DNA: TGTGCCAGCAGCTCCTGGACAGACTATGGCTACACCTTC. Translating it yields CASSSWTDYGYTF.

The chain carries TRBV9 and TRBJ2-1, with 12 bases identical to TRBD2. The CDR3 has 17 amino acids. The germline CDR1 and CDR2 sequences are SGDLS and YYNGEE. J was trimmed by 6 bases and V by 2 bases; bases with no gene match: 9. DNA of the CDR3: TGTGCCAGCAGCGTGACTAGCGGGAGAGAGGCGGGCAATGAGCAGTTCTTC. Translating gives CASSVTSGREAGNEQFF.

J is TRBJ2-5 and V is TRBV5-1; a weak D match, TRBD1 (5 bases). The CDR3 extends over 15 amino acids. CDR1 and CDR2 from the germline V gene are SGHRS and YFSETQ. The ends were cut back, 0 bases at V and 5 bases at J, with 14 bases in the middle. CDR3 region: CASSLEARGRETQYF. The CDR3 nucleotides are TGCGCCAGCAGCTTGGAGGCTAGGGGCAGGGAGACCCAGTACTTC.

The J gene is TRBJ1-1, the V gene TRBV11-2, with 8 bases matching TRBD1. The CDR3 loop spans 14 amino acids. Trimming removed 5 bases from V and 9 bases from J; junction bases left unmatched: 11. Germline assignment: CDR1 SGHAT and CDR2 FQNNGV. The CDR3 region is CASSIPRQGRKAFF. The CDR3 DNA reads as TGTGCCAGCAGCATTCCCCGACAGGGGCGGAAAGCTTTCTTT.

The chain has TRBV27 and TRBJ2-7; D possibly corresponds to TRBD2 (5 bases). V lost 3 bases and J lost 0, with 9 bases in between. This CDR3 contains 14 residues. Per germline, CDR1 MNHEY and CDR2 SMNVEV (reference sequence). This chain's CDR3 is CASSFGLTSYEQYF. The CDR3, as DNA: TGTGCCAGCAGTTTTGGACTGACCTCCTACGAGCAGTACTTC.

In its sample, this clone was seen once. CDR3 sequence reads: CAWSVGAQGEQFF. The CDR3, as DNA: TGTGCCTGGAGTGTAGGGGCGCAGGGGGAGCAGTTCTTC. The chain joins TRBV30 to TRBJ2-1, with D possibly TRBD1 on 6 matching bases. Deletions cut 0 bases from V and 10 bases from J, with 13 bases between. The CDR3 runs to 13 residues. CDR1 is GTSNPN, CDR2 SVGIG, per germline (reference sequence).

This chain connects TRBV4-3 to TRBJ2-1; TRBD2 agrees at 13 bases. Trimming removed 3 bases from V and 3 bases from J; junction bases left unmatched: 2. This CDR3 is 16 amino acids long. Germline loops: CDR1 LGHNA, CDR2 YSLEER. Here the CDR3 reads CASSQGTSGDYNEQFF. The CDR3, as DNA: TGCGCCAGCAGCCAGGGGACTAGCGGGGACTACAATGAGCAGTTCTTC.

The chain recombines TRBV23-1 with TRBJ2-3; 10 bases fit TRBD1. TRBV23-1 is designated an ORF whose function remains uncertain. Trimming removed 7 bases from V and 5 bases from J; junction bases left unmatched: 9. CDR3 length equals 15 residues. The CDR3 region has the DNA TGCGCCAGCATCCCCCCGGGACAGGGGTTAGATACGCAGTATTTT. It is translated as CASIPPGQGLDTQYF.

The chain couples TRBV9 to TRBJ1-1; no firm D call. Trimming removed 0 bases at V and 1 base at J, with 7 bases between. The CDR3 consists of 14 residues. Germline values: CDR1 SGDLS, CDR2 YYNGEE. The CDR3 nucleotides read TGTGCCAGCAGCGTAGTAGTCTCGAACACTGAAGCTTTCTTT. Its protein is CASSVVVSNTEAFF.

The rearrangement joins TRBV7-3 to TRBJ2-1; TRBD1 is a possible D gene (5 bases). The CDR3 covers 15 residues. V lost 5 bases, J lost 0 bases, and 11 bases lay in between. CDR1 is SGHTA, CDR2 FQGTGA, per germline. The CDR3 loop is CASSLGLSSYNEQFF. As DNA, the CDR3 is TGTGCCAGCAGCCTGGGGCTTAGCTCCTACAATGAGCAGTTCTTC.

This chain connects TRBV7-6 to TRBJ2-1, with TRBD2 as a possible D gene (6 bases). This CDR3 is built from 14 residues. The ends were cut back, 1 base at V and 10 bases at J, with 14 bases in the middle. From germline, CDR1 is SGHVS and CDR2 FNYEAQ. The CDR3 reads CASSLGTVAGEQFF. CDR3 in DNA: TGTGCCAGCAGCTTAGGGACGGTCGCGGGGGAGCAGTTCTTC.